This record covers a single T cell receptor (beta chain). Antigen specificity is unknown. Described treatment: oral pan-JAK inhibitor, 5-10 mg twice daily. Reverse transcription of extracted RNA yielded cDNA, which provided the sequencing template. Assay: immunoSEQ multiplex PCR; the TCRdb copy retains only in-frame clones and omits some. The table lists under 110,000 clones, roughly 56% of them singletons. The data derive from a study of CD8+ T cells in alopecia areata. Whole-study context: Tofacitinib was taken orally by treated patients, and the dose was 5 to 10 mg twice daily. General study results and limits: In scalp and blood, many expanded lesional clones persisted during tofacitinib. Mice showed clearer TCR sharing than patients did, a gap that was possibly HLA-related.

CDR1 and CDR2 from the germline V gene are SEHNR and FQNEAQ (reference sequence). V lost 1 base, J lost 3 bases, and 3 bases stayed unmatched. The CDR3 runs 15 residues. The receptor was derived from a human donor with alopecia areata. The sequencing used CD8+ T cells sorted from blood, collected between weeks 55 and 65, from a patient treated with tofacitinib. This chain connects TRBV7-9 to TRBJ2-1, with 7 bases lining up with TRBD1. The chain's CDR3 is CASSLEGQVYNEQFF. The CDR3 DNA is TGTGCCAGCAGCTTAGAAGGACAGGTCTACAATGAGCAGTTCTTC.